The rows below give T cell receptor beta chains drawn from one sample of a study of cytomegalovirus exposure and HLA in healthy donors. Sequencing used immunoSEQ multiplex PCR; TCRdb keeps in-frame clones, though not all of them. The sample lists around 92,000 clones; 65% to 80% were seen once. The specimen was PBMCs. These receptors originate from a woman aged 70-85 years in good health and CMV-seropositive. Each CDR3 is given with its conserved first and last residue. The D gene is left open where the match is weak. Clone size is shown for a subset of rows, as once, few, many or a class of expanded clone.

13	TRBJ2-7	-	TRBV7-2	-	CASSFNGGYEQYF	TGTGCCAGCAGCTTCAACGGGGGCTACGAGCAGTACTTC
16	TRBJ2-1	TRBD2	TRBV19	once	CASSKGSGRASNEQFF	TGTGCCAGTAGCAAAGGGAGCGGGAGGGCATCCAATGAGCAGTTCTTC
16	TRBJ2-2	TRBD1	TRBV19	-	CASSLAGGSNTGELFF	TGTGCCAGTAGTTTAGCAGGGGGTTCGAACACCGGGGAGCTGTTTTTT
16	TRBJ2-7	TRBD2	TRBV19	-	CASSIYLAGGSYEQYF	TGTGCCAGTAGTATTTACCTAGCGGGTGGATCCTACGAGCAGTACTTC
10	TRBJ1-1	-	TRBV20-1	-	CSARDREAFF	TGCAGTGCTAGAGATCGTGAAGCTTTCTTT
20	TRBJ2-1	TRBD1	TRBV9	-	CASSVAAGTGFNSLDNEQFF	TGTGCCAGCAGCGTAGCCGCCGGGACAGGGTTTAACTCTCTGGACAATGAGCAGTTCTTC
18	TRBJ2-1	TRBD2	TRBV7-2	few	CASSLALFGGGSGQKQFF	TGTGCCAGCAGCTTAGCGCTTTTTGGCGGGGGGTCGGGTCAAAAGCAGTTCTTC
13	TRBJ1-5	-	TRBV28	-	CASFGGGNQPQHF	TGTGCCTCCTTCGGGGGGGGCAACCAGCCCCAGCATTTT
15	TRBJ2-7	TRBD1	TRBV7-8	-	CASSLRRDRGYEQYF	TGTGCCAGCAGCTTACGGCGGGACAGGGGATACGAGCAGTACTTC
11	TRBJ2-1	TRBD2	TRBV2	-	CASNGLAQQFF	TGTGCCAGCAATGGACTAGCCCAGCAGTTCTTC
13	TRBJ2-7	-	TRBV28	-	CASSGALQYEQYF	TGTGCCAGCAGTGGGGCGCTGCAGTACGAGCAGTACTTC
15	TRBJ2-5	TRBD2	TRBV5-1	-	CASSSLAGVWETQYF	TGCGCCAGCAGCTCCTTAGCGGGAGTATGGGAGACCCAGTACTTC
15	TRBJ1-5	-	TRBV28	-	CASTRGWDSNQPQHF	TGTGCCAGCACGCGGGGCTGGGATAGCAATCAGCCCCAGCATTTT
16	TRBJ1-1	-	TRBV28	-	CAGTPARPGAGTEAFF	TGTGCCGGCACCCCAGCGCGGCCAGGGGCGGGCACTGAAGCTTTCTTT
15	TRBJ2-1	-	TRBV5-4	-	CASSLGQVARNEQFF	TGTGCCAGCAGCTTGGGACAGGTTGCGAGGAATGAGCAGTTCTTC
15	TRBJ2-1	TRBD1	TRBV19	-	CASSTAGQGRNEQFF	TGTGCCAGTAGTACAGCGGGACAGGGGCGCAATGAGCAGTTCTTC
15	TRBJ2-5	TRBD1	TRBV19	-	CVSSMGDSPSETQYF	TGTGTCAGTAGTATGGGGGACAGCCCCTCAGAGACCCAGTACTTC
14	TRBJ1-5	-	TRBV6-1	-	CASSDGTPYQPQHF	TGTGCCAGCAGTGATGGGACACCGTATCAGCCCCAGCATTTT
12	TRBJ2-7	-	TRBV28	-	CASSPPGGEQYF	TGTGCCAGCAGCCCTCCCGGGGGCGAGCAGTACTTC
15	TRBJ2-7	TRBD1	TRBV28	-	CASGHRGRVSYEQYF	TGTGCCAGCGGTCACAGGGGACGCGTCTCCTACGAGCAGTACTTC
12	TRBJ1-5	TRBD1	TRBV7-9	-	CASGQGEQPQHF	TGTGCCAGCGGACAGGGAGAACAGCCCCAGCATTTT
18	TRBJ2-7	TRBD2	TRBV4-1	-	CASSQDNRGLARRYEQYF	TGCGCCAGCAGCCAAGATAACCGGGGACTAGCGCGGCGCTACGAGCAGTACTTC
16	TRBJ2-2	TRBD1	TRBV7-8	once	CASIGNGQGATGELFF	TGTGCCAGCATCGGAAACGGGCAGGGGGCCACCGGGGAGCTGTTTTTT
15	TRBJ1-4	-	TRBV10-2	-	CASSPSGSTNEKLFF	TGCGCCAGCAGTCCATCAGGGTCTACTAATGAAAAACTGTTTTTT
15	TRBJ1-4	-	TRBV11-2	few	CASSPARGNNEKLFF	TGTGCCAGCAGCCCGGCGAGGGGGAATAATGAAAAACTGTTTTTT
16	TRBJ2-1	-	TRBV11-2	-	CASSPLTGAGYNEQFF	TGTGCCAGCAGCCCCCTTACGGGAGCTGGCTACAATGAGCAGTTCTTC
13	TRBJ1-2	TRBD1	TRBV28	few	CASRLQGADGYTF	TGTGCCAGCAGACTACAGGGGGCAGATGGCTACACCTTC
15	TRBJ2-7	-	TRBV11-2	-	CASSLAVRAHYEQYF	TGTGCCAGCAGCTTAGCAGTGCGGGCGCACTACGAGCAGTACTTC
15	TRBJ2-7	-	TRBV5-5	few	CASSFRGASSYEQYF	TGTGCCAGCAGCTTTCGCGGGGCCTCCTCCTACGAGCAGTACTTC
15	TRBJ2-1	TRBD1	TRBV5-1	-	CASSRSGQDYNEQFF	TGCGCCAGCAGCCGATCGGGACAGGACTACAATGAGCAGTTCTTC
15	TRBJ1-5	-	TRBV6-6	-	CASSYSPGLDQPQHF	TGTGCCAGCAGTTACTCTCCGGGACTCGATCAGCCCCAGCATTTT
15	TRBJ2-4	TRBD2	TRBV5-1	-	CASSPVGLADSRKYF	TGCGCCAGCAGCCCGGTGGGACTAGCGGACTCCAGGAAGTACTTC
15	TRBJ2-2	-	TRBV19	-	CASSIVRDNTGELFF	TGTGCCAGTAGTATAGTCAGGGATAACACCGGGGAGCTGTTTTTT
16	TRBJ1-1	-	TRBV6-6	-	CASSYASGVRDTEAFF	TGTGCCAGCAGTTACGCCTCGGGGGTGAGAGACACTGAAGCCTTCTTT
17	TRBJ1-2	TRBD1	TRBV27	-	CASSPMGQGALRYGYTF	TGTGCCAGCAGTCCCATGGGTCAGGGGGCGCTCCGGTATGGCTACACCTTC
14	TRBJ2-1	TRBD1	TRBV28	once	CASSPGQPNNEQFF	TGTGCCAGCAGTCCGGGACAGCCCAACAATGAGCAGTTCTTC
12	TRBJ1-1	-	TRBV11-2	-	CASSPPLTEAFF	TGTGCCAGCAGCCCTCCTCTTACTGAAGCTTTCTTT
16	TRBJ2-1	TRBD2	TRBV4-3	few	CASSQGWRGGKNEQFF	TGCGCCAGCAGCCAAGGGTGGCGGGGGGGTAAAAATGAGCAGTTCTTC
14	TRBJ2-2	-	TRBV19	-	CASSIREWTGELFF	TGTGCCAGTAGTATTCGGGAGTGGACCGGGGAGCTGTTTTTT
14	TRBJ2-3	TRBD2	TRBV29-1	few	CSVVPAGSPNTQYF	TGCAGCGTTGTCCCAGCGGGATCTCCAAATACGCAGTATTTT
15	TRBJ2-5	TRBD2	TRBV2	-	CASRVSGNRKETQYF	TGTGCCAGCAGAGTTAGCGGGAATCGGAAAGAGACCCAGTACTTC
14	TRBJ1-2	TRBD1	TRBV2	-	CASRTGSLNYGYTF	TGTGCCAGCAGGACAGGGAGCCTGAATTATGGCTACACCTTC
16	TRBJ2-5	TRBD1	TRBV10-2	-	CASSGQGQGAQETQYF	TGCGCCAGCAGTGGACAGGGGCAAGGGGCCCAAGAGACCCAGTACTTC
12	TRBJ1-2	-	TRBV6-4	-	CASSDRGHGYTF	TGTGCCAGCAGTGACAGGGGTCATGGCTACACCTTC
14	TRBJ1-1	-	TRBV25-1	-	CASSPGGSTPEAFF	TGTGCCAGCAGCCCCGGCGGCAGTACCCCTGAAGCTTTCTTT
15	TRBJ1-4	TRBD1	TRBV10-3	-	CAISGQGSTKEKLFF	TGTGCCATCAGTGGACAGGGGAGTACGAAGGAAAAACTGTTTTTT
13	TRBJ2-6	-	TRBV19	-	CASSILGANVLTF	TGTGCCAGTAGTATACTTGGGGCCAACGTCCTGACTTTC
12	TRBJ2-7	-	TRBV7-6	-	CASSLAETEQYF	TGTGCCAGCAGCTTAGCTGAAACTGAGCAGTACTTC
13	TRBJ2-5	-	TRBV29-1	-	CSARGGDGETQYF	TGCAGCGCCCGAGGGGGGGACGGAGAGACCCAGTACTTC